A selection of T cell receptor beta chains follows, all from one sample in a study of blood T cell repertoires in COVID-19. Assay used: immunoSEQ multiplex PCR; TCRdb lists only in-frame clones, some missing. The data show roughly 200,000 clones, 82% seen once. Sequenced input: peripheral blood. The receptor source for this set is a woman older than 75 with COVID-19, enrolled during active disease. Both conserved end residues are part of each CDR3. The order of the fields is CDR3 length, clone size, J gene, V gene, D gene, CDR3 protein, CDR3 DNA. A D gene is named only where the DNA matches it firmly. Clone size is stated in some rows and not others, as once, few, many or a class when expanded.

cdr3_length: 21; clone_size: few; j_call: TRBJ2-1; v_call: TRBV19; d_call: TRBD2; cdr3_aa: CASSIGRGGLRTSGRVGEQFF; cdr3_nt: TGTGCCAGTAGTATAGGGAGGGGCGGACTTAGGACTAGCGGGAGGGTCGGTGAGCAGTTCTTC
cdr3_length: 13; clone_size: once; j_call: TRBJ2-4; v_call: TRBV6-6; d_call: TRBD2; cdr3_aa: CASLREGINIQYF; cdr3_nt: TGTGCCAGCCTAAGGGAGGGGATTAACATTCAGTACTTC
cdr3_length: 18; clone_size: .; j_call: TRBJ2-5; v_call: TRBV27; d_call: TRBD1; cdr3_aa: CADTPTVTGSRVGETQYF; cdr3_nt: TGTGCCGACACACCGACTGTGACAGGGTCGAGGGTGGGGGAGACCCAGTACTTC
cdr3_length: 14; clone_size: .; j_call: TRBJ2-1; v_call: TRBV19; d_call: .; cdr3_aa: CASTVGGTGNEQFF; cdr3_nt: TGTGCCAGTACCGTGGGGGGGACAGGAAATGAGCAGTTCTTC
cdr3_length: 16; clone_size: .; j_call: TRBJ1-1; v_call: TRBV4-1; d_call: .; cdr3_aa: CASSQVWGGRGDEAFF; cdr3_nt: TGCGCCAGCAGCCAGGTCTGGGGAGGACGGGGGGATGAAGCTTTCTTT
cdr3_length: 14; clone_size: .; j_call: TRBJ1-2; v_call: TRBV2; d_call: .; cdr3_aa: CASTRHEAGYGYTF; cdr3_nt: TGTGCCAGCACCAGACACGAAGCCGGCTATGGCTACACCTTC
cdr3_length: 13; clone_size: few; j_call: TRBJ1-1; v_call: TRBV9; d_call: .; cdr3_aa: CASSPDTNTEAFF; cdr3_nt: TGTGCCAGCAGCCCCGACACGAACACTGAAGCTTTCTTT
cdr3_length: 15; clone_size: .; j_call: TRBJ2-1; v_call: TRBV29-1; d_call: TRBD1; cdr3_aa: CSVGGTGARYNEQFF; cdr3_nt: TGCAGCGTTGGGGGGACAGGGGCCCGATACAATGAGCAGTTCTTC
cdr3_length: 16; clone_size: once; j_call: TRBJ2-3; v_call: TRBV5-8; d_call: .; cdr3_aa: CASSLGSGLSTDTQYF; cdr3_nt: TGTGCCAGCAGCTTGGGCAGCGGGCTGAGCACAGATACGCAGTATTTT
cdr3_length: 18; clone_size: .; j_call: TRBJ1-5; v_call: TRBV28; d_call: TRBD1; cdr3_aa: CASSSVLIGTGSNQPQHF; cdr3_nt: TGTGCCAGCAGTTCAGTTCTTATCGGGACAGGGAGCAATCAGCCCCAGCATTTT
cdr3_length: 15; clone_size: .; j_call: TRBJ2-3; v_call: TRBV7-6; d_call: TRBD1; cdr3_aa: CAGSMPGQGADTQYF; cdr3_nt: TGTGCCGGCAGCATGCCGGGACAGGGAGCAGATACGCAGTATTTT
cdr3_length: 15; clone_size: .; j_call: TRBJ1-1; v_call: TRBV18; d_call: .; cdr3_aa: CASDSFSGSYTEAFF; cdr3_nt: TGTGCCAGCGACTCTTTTTCGGGATCATACACTGAAGCTTTCTTT
cdr3_length: 13; clone_size: .; j_call: TRBJ1-2; v_call: TRBV2; d_call: TRBD1; cdr3_aa: CASRDRGPDGYTF; cdr3_nt: TGTGCCAGCAGGGACAGGGGGCCTGACGGCTACACCTTC
cdr3_length: 13; clone_size: once; j_call: TRBJ1-1; v_call: TRBV12-3/TRBV12-4; d_call: .; cdr3_aa: CASRLTRPGEAFF; cdr3_nt: TGTGCCAGCAGACTAACCCGACCGGGTGAAGCTTTCTTT
cdr3_length: 15; clone_size: .; j_call: TRBJ1-5; v_call: TRBV6-5; d_call: TRBD1; cdr3_aa: CASTNRGLTNQPQHF; cdr3_nt: TGTGCCAGCACAAACAGGGGGCTGACTAATCAGCCCCAGCATTTT
cdr3_length: 15; clone_size: .; j_call: TRBJ2-2; v_call: TRBV13; d_call: TRBD2; cdr3_aa: CASSPRLTSRGELFF; cdr3_nt: TGTGCCAGCAGCCCCCGACTGACTAGCCGCGGGGAGCTGTTTTTT
cdr3_length: 16; clone_size: .; j_call: TRBJ1-4; v_call: TRBV28; d_call: .; cdr3_aa: CASSSTQGHANEKLFF; cdr3_nt: TGTGCCAGCAGTTCGACTCAGGGGCACGCTAATGAAAAACTGTTTTTT
cdr3_length: 13; clone_size: .; j_call: TRBJ1-5; v_call: TRBV7-8; d_call: .; cdr3_aa: CASSLGLNQPQHF; cdr3_nt: TGTGCCAGCAGCTTGGGACTGAATCAGCCCCAGCATTTT
cdr3_length: 12; clone_size: .; j_call: TRBJ1-1; v_call: TRBV18; d_call: .; cdr3_aa: CASSRGETEAFF; cdr3_nt: TGTGCCAGCTCACGGGGGGAAACTGAAGCTTTCTTT
cdr3_length: 14; clone_size: .; j_call: TRBJ2-1; v_call: TRBV11-2; d_call: .; cdr3_aa: CASTFPGFFNEQFF; cdr3_nt: TGTGCCAGCACCTTTCCGGGTTTTTTCAATGAGCAGTTCTTC
cdr3_length: 16; clone_size: .; j_call: TRBJ1-2; v_call: TRBV28; d_call: .; cdr3_aa: CASSLWGLQGRRGYTF; cdr3_nt: TGTGCCAGCAGTTTATGGGGCCTACAGGGAAGACGGGGCTACACCTTC
cdr3_length: 13; clone_size: .; j_call: TRBJ1-1; v_call: TRBV3-1/TRBV3-2; d_call: .; cdr3_aa: CASSRTGPAEAFF; cdr3_nt: TGTGCCAGCAGCCGAACAGGTCCCGCTGAAGCTTTCTTT
cdr3_length: 15; clone_size: .; j_call: TRBJ2-3; v_call: TRBV10-2; d_call: .; cdr3_aa: CASSEPSVGTDTQYF; cdr3_nt: TGCGCCAGCAGTGAGCCAAGCGTGGGCACAGATACGCAGTATTTT
cdr3_length: 15; clone_size: few; j_call: TRBJ2-7; v_call: TRBV28; d_call: TRBD1; cdr3_aa: CASSSLGTGIYEQYF; cdr3_nt: TGTGCCAGCAGTTCGCTCGGGACAGGGATCTACGAGCAGTACTTC
cdr3_length: 16; clone_size: .; j_call: TRBJ1-2; v_call: TRBV21-1; d_call: .; cdr3_aa: CASSEPGQRKYYGYTF; cdr3_nt: TGTGCCAGCAGCGAACCGGGACAGCGTAAATACTATGGCTACACCTTC
cdr3_length: 14; clone_size: once; j_call: TRBJ1-5; v_call: TRBV2; d_call: TRBD1; cdr3_aa: CASETGGTNQPQHF; cdr3_nt: TGTGCCAGCGAGACAGGGGGCACAAATCAGCCCCAGCATTTT
cdr3_length: 14; clone_size: .; j_call: TRBJ1-5; v_call: TRBV28; d_call: .; cdr3_aa: CASSWGLPNQPQHF; cdr3_nt: TGTGCCAGCAGTTGGGGACTTCCCAATCAGCCCCAGCATTTT
cdr3_length: 15; clone_size: .; j_call: TRBJ2-5; v_call: TRBV5-6; d_call: .; cdr3_aa: CASSTLAMRLETQYF; cdr3_nt: TGTGCCAGCAGCACCCTGGCCATGAGGTTGGAGACCCAGTACTTC
cdr3_length: 14; clone_size: .; j_call: TRBJ2-5; v_call: TRBV2; d_call: .; cdr3_aa: CASSPGTLLETQYF; cdr3_nt: TGTGCCAGCAGCCCCGGGACACTGCTGGAGACCCAGTACTTC
cdr3_length: 12; clone_size: few; j_call: TRBJ1-1; v_call: TRBV6-5; d_call: .; cdr3_aa: CASSTSTREAFF; cdr3_nt: TGTGCCAGCAGTACCTCAACACGTGAAGCTTTCTTT
cdr3_length: 15; clone_size: .; j_call: TRBJ2-2; v_call: TRBV4-3; d_call: .; cdr3_aa: CASSQDLAPTGELFF; cdr3_nt: TGCGCCAGCAGCCAAGATCTAGCACCCACCGGGGAGCTGTTTTTT
cdr3_length: 14; clone_size: .; j_call: TRBJ2-1; v_call: TRBV5-4; d_call: TRBD2; cdr3_aa: CASSLLAGGNEQFF; cdr3_nt: TGTGCCAGCAGCTTGCTAGCGGGAGGGAATGAGCAGTTCTTC
cdr3_length: 14; clone_size: .; j_call: TRBJ1-5; v_call: TRBV2; d_call: .; cdr3_aa: CASRRNLGNQPQHF; cdr3_nt: TGTGCCAGCAGGAGGAATCTAGGCAATCAGCCCCAGCATTTT
cdr3_length: 13; clone_size: .; j_call: TRBJ2-1; v_call: TRBV11-2; d_call: TRBD1; cdr3_aa: CASSPDRGGEQFF; cdr3_nt: TGTGCCAGCAGCCCAGACAGGGGAGGTGAGCAGTTCTTC
cdr3_length: 13; clone_size: .; j_call: TRBJ1-2; v_call: TRBV30; d_call: .; cdr3_aa: CAWSVGRGYGYTF; cdr3_nt: TGTGCCTGGAGTGTAGGCAGGGGCTATGGCTACACCTTC
cdr3_length: 15; clone_size: .; j_call: TRBJ1-4; v_call: TRBV4-3; d_call: TRBD1; cdr3_aa: CASSPTGGRLEKLFF; cdr3_nt: TGCGCCAGCAGCCCAACAGGGGGGCGCCTTGAAAAACTGTTTTTT
cdr3_length: 14; clone_size: .; j_call: TRBJ1-6; v_call: TRBV5-1; d_call: TRBD1; cdr3_aa: CASSSGGDNSPLHF; cdr3_nt: TGCGCCAGCAGCTCAGGGGGCGATAATTCACCCCTCCACTTT